The sequence of this T cell receptor beta chain was determined in a study of shared clonotypes between healthy human individuals. This clone was seen once. Other DNA sequences in the same sample also yield this CDR3. Generated by immunoSEQ multiplex PCR, the TCRdb table keeps only in-frame clones and is missing some. The sample carries about 2.4 million clones, 93% recorded once. The source of this sequence is a young man in good health. Some clones in this sample may be carry-over from other donors' samples. Sequencing was performed on naive CD4+ T cells from PBMCs. Sample subset: CD45RA+ positively selected.

CDR3 residues: CASRRTGTNYGYTF. CDR3 coding DNA: TGTGCCAGCAGACGGACAGGGACTAACTATGGCTACACCTTC. This chain uses TRBV28 with TRBJ1-2; TRBD1 agrees at 8 bases. This CDR3 region has 14 residues. CDR1 and CDR2 (germline): MDHEN, SYDVKM. After removal of 6 bases from V and 0 bases from J, the junction contained 3 bases not matched to a gene.